These 14 T cell receptor beta chains came from one sample sequenced in a study of T cell responses to AZD1222 COVID-19 vaccine. Sequenced by immunoSEQ multiplex PCR; TCRdb stores in-frame clones only, minus some. The data show over 150,000 clones, with over 85% seen just once and around 18% held by the top ten. Sequencing was performed on peripheral blood, taken on day 0 of AZD1222 vaccination. The receptor set was obtained from an adult in good health.

The gene calls are TRBV9 and TRBJ2-1; no definite D call. V dropped 7 bases and J dropped 3 bases, with 11 bases sitting between them. The CDR3 covers 13 residues. Germline values: CDR1 SGDLS, CDR2 YYNGEE. CDR3 residues: CASGNPFYNEQFF. CDR3 DNA: TGTGCCAGCGGGAACCCTTTCTACAATGAGCAGTTCTTC. Looking up the rest from reference TRBV9 and TRBJ2-1 gives the full variable domain: DSGVTQTPKHLITATGQRVTLRCSPRSGDLSVYWYQQSLDQGLQFLIQYYNGEERAKGNILERFSAQQFPDLHSELNLSSLELGDSALYFCASGNPFYNEQFFGPGTRLTVL.

This clone was seen a few times. The gene calls are TRBV29-1 and TRBJ1-2, with no clear D. The germline gives CDR1 SQVTM, CDR2 ANQGSEA. Trimming shortened V by 5 bases and J by 9 bases, and 16 bases separated the two germline ends. This CDR3 region has 12 residues. The CDR3 nucleotides read TGCAGCGTTAAGGACGGCGTTCAAAGCTACACCTTC. Translated: CSVKDGVQSYTF.

The genes are TRBV20-1 and TRBJ2-5, with no clear D. CDR1 and CDR2 (germline): DFQATT, SNEGSKA (reference sequence). Trimming removed 3 bases from V and 0 bases from J, with 2 bases in between. The CDR3 is 11 amino acids. CDR3: CSASHQETQYF. CDR3 in DNA: TGCAGTGCTAGTCACCAAGAGACCCAGTACTTC.

J is TRBJ2-1 and V is TRBV7-9, with TRBD1 matching over 8 bases. Trimming removed 8 bases from V and 8 bases from J; junction bases left unmatched: 17. The V gene's germline CDR1 is SEHNR and CDR2 FQNEAQ (reference sequence). This CDR3 has 16 residues. The CDR3 here is CASSEGRGRGGDEQFF. For the CDR3, the DNA is TGTGCCAGCTCCGAGGGCAGGGGGCGCGGTGGGGATGAGCAGTTCTTC.

The J gene is TRBJ2-1, the V gene TRBV7-3, with D tentatively TRBD1 (6 bases). Trimming took 2 bases from V and 0 from J, leaving 14 bases between them. Germline V gives CDR1 SGHTA, CDR2 FQGTGA. The CDR3 is made up of 17 amino acids. The CDR3 bases are TGTGCCAGCAGCTTATCGGATACAGGGAGCTCCTACAATGAGCAGTTCTTC. It encodes CASSLSDTGSSYNEQFF.

With regard to this clone: This CDR3 is also generated by other DNA sequences in the sample. The gene calls are TRBV7-9 and TRBJ2-3; D is undetermined. CDR1 and CDR2 (germline): SEHNR, FQNEAQ (reference sequence). V was clipped by 2 bases and J by 2 bases, with 2 bases between them. The CDR3 runs 12 residues. The DNA for the CDR3 is TGTGCCAGCAGCTTATCCACAGATACGCAGTATTTT. It translates to CASSLSTDTQYF.

The DNA of the CDR3 is TGTGGCGCGTGGACTAGCGGGATCGGCACAGATACGCAGTATTTT. Its translation: CGAWTSGIGTDTQYF. The chain employs TRBV28 and TRBJ2-3; 12 bases line up with TRBD2. The germline V gene has CDR1 MDHEN and CDR2 SYDVKM. The CDR3 is 15 amino acids.

The chain recombines TRBV12-5 with TRBJ1-5; D uncertain. Looked up from germline, CDR1 is LGHNT and CDR2 is FRNRAP. Trimming removed 1 base at V and 2 bases at J, with 12 bases between. The CDR3 covers 16 residues. As DNA, the CDR3 is TGTGCTAGTGGTTTGGGGACCTTGGGAGGCAATCAGCCCCAGCATTTT. It encodes CASGLGTLGGNQPQHF.

Regarding this clone: One junction end does not reproduce the germline sequence, and a read error may be involved. The rearrangement uses TRBV7-7 and TRBJ2-2; no firm D call. The CDR3 runs to 13 residues. Germline CDR1 and CDR2: SSHAT and FNYEAQ (reference sequence). The DNA for the CDR3 is TGTGCTAGCAGTACCGCGGCCACCGGGGAGCTGTTTTTT. This encodes CASSTAATGELFF.

This clone came up once. V gene TRBV7-6 combines with J gene TRBJ2-3, with 7 bases identical to TRBD1. There are 14 residues in the CDR3. The V gene end was trimmed by 5 bases and the J gene end by 4 bases; junction bases not matched to a gene: 6. Germline V gives CDR1 SGHVS, CDR2 FNYEAQ. In DNA, the CDR3 is TGTGCCAGCAGCCGGAGAGGGGGCCCAGATACGCAGTATTTT. Protein product: CASSRRGGPDTQYF.

V and J are TRBV6-5 and TRBJ1-2; D unresolved. This CDR3 spans 14 amino acids. Germline CDR1 and CDR2: MNHEY and SVGAGI. Trimming took off 2 bases at V and 4 bases at J, with 11 bases between the two ends. The CDR3 nucleotides are TGTGCCAGCAGTTACGGGATGTTCGCCTATGGCTACACCTTC. Translation gives CASSYGMFAYGYTF.

The sample holds one count of this clone. J is TRBJ1-5 and V is TRBV7-8; D remains ambiguous. There are 17 residues in the CDR3. From germline, CDR1 is SGHVS and CDR2 FQNEAQ. Between the trimmed V and J ends, which lost 1 base and 5 bases, there was a span of 18 bases. The CDR3 region is CASSLELAGANYQPQHF. CDR3 DNA sequence: TGTGCCAGCAGCTTAGAGTTGGCCGGAGCAAATTATCAGCCCCAGCATTTT.

J is TRBJ1-6 and V is TRBV7-9, with D possibly matching TRBD1 (5 bases). The CDR3 runs 14 residues. The germline V gene has CDR1 SEHNR and CDR2 FQNEAQ (reference sequence). Trimming stripped 8 bases from V and 8 bases from J, with 16 bases between. CDR3 sequence: CASQGQGMDSPLHF. The CDR3 region has the DNA TGTGCCAGCCAAGGGCAGGGTATGGATTCACCCCTCCACTTT.

The chain recombines TRBV2 with TRBJ1-2, with TRBD1 matching over 8 bases. The CDR3 runs to 14 residues. V lost 7 bases and J lost 4; bases outside the gene matches: 8. The germline gives CDR1 SNHLY, CDR2 FYNNEI. The CDR3 DNA reads TGTGCCAGCAATCCGGGACAGGCGTCCTATGGCTACACCTTC. Translation: CASNPGQASYGYTF.